The subject of this entry is one T cell receptor beta chain. This receptor's antigen is unknown. Qualities for individual bases were not recorded, and no much larger clone is one base off. These data belong to a study of identical twins (dated by TCRdb to 2015 to 2016). About the study as a whole: To test whether fetal clonotypes persist, the study used deep sequencing on TCR alpha and beta repertoires from monozygotic twins, unrelated adults of various ages, and cord blood. Replicate twin experiments were performed at different times using different library preparation protocols to rule out contamination. Study-wide conclusions, independent of this receptor: Recombination models systematically underestimated out-of-frame TCR alpha sharing in monozygotic twins but agreed with sharing between unrelated individuals. The excess sharing between twins in beta out-of-frame sequences was weaker because fewer shared sequences reduced the signal-to-noise ratio. Compared with coincidental sharing between unrelated individuals, an excess of low generation-probability sequences was observed among out-of-frame TCR alpha sequences shared between twins. Invariant T cells such as MAIT and iNKT could partly confound zero-insertion analyses, although diverse VJ usage argued against such confounding for most clonotypes. Because the same donors could not be followed over many years, the conclusions relied on cross-sectional statistical analysis. Fewer insertions were carried by abundant cord blood beta clonotypes, a similar but weaker trend appeared in young adult naive repertoires, and no such trend appeared in memory repertoires.

CDR3 length: 14 amino acids, cysteine to phenylalanine. The read is trimmed to its CDR3 DNA, 42 bases read in frame from base 1. The V end loses 0 bases and the J end loses 5 bases, and a stretch of 11 bases separates them. CDR1 is given as KGHSH and CDR2 as LQKENI, both from the germline V gene. The library was obtained by 5' RACE. Sequencing relied on an Illumina HiSeq 2000. Template switching introduced a universal primer binding site; the final cDNA contained a unique molecular identifier, enabling accurate counting of TCR cDNA molecules. Specific primers in the conserved constant-segment region were used to synthesize first-strand cDNA for the TCR alpha and beta chains. To control for contamination, every cDNA library was double barcoded, receiving both a SMART-Mk sample barcode and Illumina barcodes. TruSeq adapter sequences and Illumina sample barcodes were added in two successive PCR steps. The TCR alpha and beta cDNA libraries were sequenced on the Illumina HiSeq platform using custom primers. For the original study's pipeline: Raw reads were processed with MiGEC to extract unique molecular identifiers, and MiXCR was used to determine CDR3 positions. Recombination models were inferred per individual with the repgenHMM and IGoR tools using an EM algorithm. The tcR package in R was used for shared clonotype analysis, with sharing normalized by the product of cloneset sizes. Out-of-frame nonproductive sequences were analyzed to study raw recombination free of thymic and clonal selection effects. In TCRdb, the public reads were trimmed at Q25 with fastp and aligned with MiXCR, with productive beta chains retained. Each CDR3 protein gets just one entry, which takes the most common genes and DNA from the rows behind it. These V and J calls derive from TCRdb rather than the authors' analysis. The sample table records approximately 890,000 distinct CDR3 sequences; over 9% of these occur just once. The ten largest clones add up to around 1.6% of the sample.

Every donor in the study was a healthy Caucasian. The twin cohort consisted of three pairs of female monozygotic twins, all aged 18 to 29 years. The RNA used for TCR libraries was isolated from peripheral blood mononuclear cells. These same records also appear under a second study, on yellow fever vaccine responses in identical twins. From that second study: The T cell response to vaccination in identical twins was reported by the authors to appear partly convergent and partly personalized. The study precisely tracked vaccine-responding T cell clones in identical twins.

This chain joins TRBV18 to TRBJ2-7; TRBD1 is a possible D gene, resting on 5 matching bases. The source material was PBMCs. The sequence derives from a woman aged 18-29 years in good health. The sequenced DNA: TGTGCCAGCTCACCACCTTCAGGGTCCCACGAGCAGTACTTC. This sequence encodes CASSPPSGSHEQYF. Where the CDR3 stops, the reference TRBV18 and TRBJ2-7 genes take over; the full variable domain is NAGVMQNPRHLVRRRGQEARLRCSPMKGHSHVYWYRQLPEEGLKFMVYLQKENIIDESGMPKERFSAEFPKEGPSILRIQQVVRGDSAAYFCASSPPSGSHEQYFGPGTRLTVT.